The source of this T cell receptor beta chain is a study of T-cell reconstitution after alpha-beta-depleted transplantation in children. Using unique molecular identifiers, the investigators prepared the TCRbeta library. TCRdb reprocessed the PCR reads with MiXCR, giving one entry per CDR3 protein. The table includes about 360,000 distinct CDR3 sequences, about an eighth detected once. This clonotype was seen a few times. This TCR derives from a human donor who donated a stem cell graft to a child with Fanconi anemia. The sequences come from PBMCs, collected from the stem cell graft.

The CDR3 protein is CASRLLAPGELFF. The CDR3 bases are TGTGCCAGCAGGCTACTAGCGCCCGGGGAGCTGTTTTTT. The rearrangement links TRBV7-2 to TRBJ2-2; 7 bases agree with TRBD2. The CDR3 has 13 amino acids. CDR1 SGHTA and CDR2 FQGNSA come from the germline V gene. The trim removed 6 bases at V and 6 bases at J, leaving 4 bases unmatched. Supplemented by reference TRBV7-2 and TRBJ2-2, the full variable domain reads GAGVSQSPSNKVTEKGKDVELRCDPISGHTALYWYRQSLGQGLEFLIYFQGNSAPDKSGLPSDRFSAERTGGSVSTLTIQRTQQEDSAVYLCASRLLAPGELFFGEGSRLTVL.